This T cell receptor (beta chain) was recorded in a study of a mutant IDH1 vaccine in newly diagnosed glioma. Overall study context: It was radiotherapy, temozolomide, or both that patients received previously, with most receiving both.

On this clone: As yet, its antigen is unknown.

Some clones are missing from TCRdb's copy, which holds only in-frame ones; the method was immunoSEQ multiplex PCR. The sample lists tens of thousands of clones, 80% to 95% occurring once. Stated time point: baseline, week 1 (first vaccination visit). Treatment reported: pre-vaccination baseline after standard-of-care therapy. Study outcomes and limitations: Vaccination induced immune responses in around 94% of patients. Pseudoprogression looked unconnected to shifts in top peripheral T cell clonotypes.

This receptor was identified in a man over 45 with glioma. Source: PBMCs, taken from a glioma patient treated with radiotherapy, temozolomide or both.

The CDR3 region is CASTVGSYEQYF. DNA for the CDR3: TGTGCCAGCACAGTAGGATCCTACGAGCAGTACTTC. The genes are TRBV5-6 and TRBJ2-7; D is uncertain. Germline assignment: CDR1 SGHDT and CDR2 YYEEEE. The CDR3 totals 12 residues. The V and J ends lost 6 bases and 1 base respectively, with 8 bases between them.